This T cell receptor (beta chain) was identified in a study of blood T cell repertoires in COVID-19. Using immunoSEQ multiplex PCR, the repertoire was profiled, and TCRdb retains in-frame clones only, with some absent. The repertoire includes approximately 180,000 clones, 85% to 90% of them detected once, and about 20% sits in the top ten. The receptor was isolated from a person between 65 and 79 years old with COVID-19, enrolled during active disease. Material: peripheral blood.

In DNA, the CDR3 is TGTGCCAGCAGCGTACACCTAGCGGGGGACACAGATACGCAGTATTTT. It specifies CASSVHLAGDTDTQYF. This chain connects TRBV9 to TRBJ2-3, with 10 bases aligning to TRBD2. The CDR3 length is 16 residues. With V trimmed by 1 base and J by 2 bases, 4 bases remained unmatched. Per germline, CDR1 SGDLS and CDR2 YYNGEE.